This paragraph covers one T cell receptor (beta chain) sequence. Its specificity is not known. TCR cDNA, made by 5'RACE template switching, carried an added universal primer site and UMIs. TCRdb used MiXCR to reprocess the 5' RACE reads, holding one entry per CDR3 protein. The sample lists 150,000 to 200,000 distinct CDR3 sequences, 6% to 7.5% occurring once. The V end was cut by 1 base, the J end by 0 bases, with 9 bases between. Germline CDR1 is SQVTM and CDR2 is ANQGSEA. This CDR3 region has 14 residues. The data belong to a study of T cells after yellow fever vaccination. As for the study in general: The fractions with low cell numbers were processed using SMART-Seq v4 Ultra Low Input.

Study-wide results and caveats: Repertoires obtained by FACS sorting could include abundant clonotypes that entered as contaminants from the bulk population.

Here the sequenced sample was CD4+ T cells sorted from PBMCs, taken about 5 days after the first yellow fever vaccination. The receptor's source is a man aged 18 to 29 who received the YFV17D yellow fever vaccine. The chain recombines TRBV29-1 with TRBJ1-1, with D unclear. The CDR3 nucleotides read TGCAGCGTTGAAGTTTCCGTTATGAACACTGAAGCTTTCTTT. This gives the protein CSVEVSVMNTEAFF.